This TCR beta chain came from a study of blood T cell repertoires in COVID-19. Authors' methods: The assay estimated nucleated cells by amplifying reference gene primers. Generated by immunoSEQ multiplex PCR, the TCRdb table keeps only in-frame clones and is missing some. For V, J and clone size, that table is used; D and trimming come from the DNA. The table has around 88,000 clones, around nine tenths seen once. The CDR3 contains 14 residues. V lost 5 bases and J 10 bases, leaving 15 bases between the germline ends. The germline CDR1 and CDR2 sequences are MDHEN and SYDVKM. The source is a man aged 60 to 75 with acute or convalescent COVID-19. The chain couples TRBV28 to TRBJ1-6; the D gene is possibly TRBD1 (6 bases). The sequencing sample was made of peripheral blood. CDR3 nucleotides: TGTGCCAGCAGTCCACCGGACAGTGAATCACCCCTCCACTTT. Translating it yields CASSPPDSESPLHF.